This TCR beta chain is drawn from a study of T-cell reconstitution after alpha-beta-depleted transplantation in children. Study-wide points: Fresh T-cell production supplied most of the T-cell counts and diversity seen one year after transplant. Several hundred graft clones that had expanded were reportedly the source of alpha-beta T cells about two months after transplant. Surviving thymic progenitors and recipient T cells were the source of high TCRbeta diversity at day 60 in some patients.

Construction of the TCRbeta library involved unique molecular identifiers. Via MiXCR, TCRdb re-called the PCR reads, giving one row per CDR3 protein. The profile shows hundreds of thousands of distinct CDR3 sequences, under 15% of them singletons. This clonotype appeared a few times. Its antigen is not known. The CDR3 has 13 residues. V lost 0 bases to trimming and J lost 6 bases, with 11 bases between them. CDR1 and CDR2 (germline): DFQATT, SNEGSKA (reference sequence). The receptor was derived from a male patient under 18 who had a stem cell transplant for acute myeloid leukemia, so the T cells may come from the graft donor. The genes are TRBV20-1 and TRBJ1-1; D is perhaps TRBD1 (6 bases). The sample in question was PBMCs, mostly from graft donor cells, obtained 360 days after TCRalphabeta/CD19-depleted stem cell transplant. The CDR3 nucleotides read TGCAGTGCTAGAGAAAGGGGGACGGCTGAAGCTTTCTTT. It yields the protein CSARERGTAEAFF.